The 10 T cell receptor beta chains listed next were all sequenced from one sample in a study of T cell repertoires in cytomegalovirus infection. TCRdb reanalysed the reads using MiXCR and keeps one entry per CDR3 protein. The sample contains 300,000 to 450,000 distinct CDR3 sequences, around 18% of which appear only once. Input material: PBMCs. These TCRs come from a human donor in good health (CMV status not recorded). Some clones in this sample may be carry-over from other donors' samples.

The rearrangement joins TRBV28 to TRBJ2-5; D possibly corresponds to TRBD2 (5 bases). This CDR3 is built from 12 residues. Germline values: CDR1 MDHEN, CDR2 SYDVKM. CDR3 nucleotides: TGTTCATCAGCACCGGGGATGGAGACCCAGTACTTC. It codes for CSSAPGMETQYF. The full variable domain, with the rest looked up from reference TRBV28 and TRBJ2-5, is DVKVTQSSRYLVKRTGEKVFLECVQDMDHENMFWYRQDPGLGLRLIYFSYDVKMKEKGDIPEGYSVSREKKERFSLILESASTNQTSMYLCSSAPGMETQYFGPGTRLLVL.

This clonotype was seen more than once but under ten times. The chain couples TRBV4-3 to TRBJ2-2, with D possibly being TRBD1 (6 bases). CDR3 length: 12 residues. CDR1 is LGHNA and CDR2 is YSLEER in the germline V gene. Deletions cut 3 bases from V and 12 bases from J, with 11 bases between. The CDR3 sequence: CASSHPQGKLFF. For the CDR3, the DNA is TGCGCCAGCAGCCACCCCCAGGGGAAGCTGTTTTTT.

This clonotype has at least ten counts. J is TRBJ1-1 and V is TRBV28; 12 bases match TRBD1. The germline V gene encodes CDR1 MDHEN and CDR2 SYDVKM. This CDR3 has 13 amino acids. Germline trimming cut 6 bases from V and 10 bases from J; bases unmatched to any gene: 6. The CDR3 reads CASRPGQGASAFF. In DNA, the CDR3 is TGTGCCAGCAGGCCGGGACAGGGGGCGTCAGCTTTCTTT.

The sample holds a few counts of this clonotype. The chain is built from TRBV20-1 and TRBJ1-1, with a tentative D call TRBD1 (6 bases). Germline assignment: CDR1 DFQATT and CDR2 SNEGSKA (reference sequence). This CDR3 is 13 amino acids long. The chain's CDR3 is CSARGGTYTEAFF. DNA of the CDR3: TGCAGCGCCAGGGGAGGGACTTACACTGAAGCTTTCTTT.

This clonotype was detected ten times or more. This chain connects TRBV5-1 to TRBJ1-1; D uncertain. V shed 4 bases and J shed 5 bases, with 18 bases lying between them. The CDR3 has 15 residues. In germline, CDR1 is SGHRS, CDR2 YFSETQ. The DNA for the CDR3 is TGCGCCAGCAGCCCCACCGACGGATATCGGACTGAAGCTTTCTTT. This encodes CASSPTDGYRTEAFF. The variable domain in full, completed from reference TRBV5-1 and TRBJ1-1, reads KAGVTQTPRYLIKTRGQQVTLSCSPISGHRSVSWYQQTPGQGLQFLFEYFSETQRNKGNFPGRFSGRQFSNSRSEMNVSTLELGDSALYLCASSPTDGYRTEAFFGQGTRLTVV.

The genes are TRBV19 and TRBJ2-5, with a tentative D call TRBD1 (7 bases). The germline CDR1 and CDR2 sequences are LNHDA and SQIVND (reference sequence). CDR3 length equals 15 residues. V gave up 5 bases and J gave up 5 bases, with 18 bases separating them. CDR3 DNA sequence: TGTGCCAGTAGTCCGCAGGGGGAGGTTACGGAGACCCAGTACTTC. Translated, it gives CASSPQGEVTETQYF.

The chain couples TRBV12-3 or TRBV12-4 to TRBJ2-2; 10 bases are a match to TRBD2. V lost 3 bases and J lost 3; bases outside the gene matches: 22. The CDR3 loop spans 22 amino acids. The CDR3 here is CASSLGTKFLRTSGYYTGELFF. The CDR3 nucleotides are TGTGCCAGCAGTTTGGGGACAAAGTTTCTGAGGACTAGCGGCTATTACACCGGGGAGCTGTTTTTT.

This clonotype has just a few counts. The chain uses TRBV5-6 and TRBJ2-1, with a weak D call TRBD2 (6 bases). There are 15 residues in the CDR3. The V gene's germline CDR1 is SGHDT and CDR2 YYEEEE. V was trimmed by 4 bases and J by 5 bases, leaving 16 bases between them. The CDR3 DNA reads as TGTGCCAGCAGCCCCGAAGGGAGGTTAAACAATGAGCAGTTCTTC. Amino acids: CASSPEGRLNNEQFF.

V gene TRBV7-8 combines with J gene TRBJ2-3; D might be TRBD2 (6 bases). The germline gives CDR1 SGHVS, CDR2 FQNEAQ. This CDR3 has 15 residues. V lost 4 bases to trimming and J lost 0 bases, with 11 bases between them. CDR3: CASSYGTPSTDTQYF. CDR3 sequence (DNA): TGTGCCAGCAGCTACGGGACTCCTAGCACAGATACGCAGTATTTT.

The chain is built from TRBV19 and TRBJ2-4, with TRBD2 matching over 12 bases. CDR1 and CDR2 (germline): LNHDA, SQIVND (reference sequence). V was clipped by 4 bases and J by 7 bases; unmatched bases: 2. The CDR3 contains 14 residues. The CDR3 loop is CASSTTSGRNIQYF. CDR3 nucleotides: TGTGCCAGTAGTACAACTAGCGGGAGGAACATTCAGTACTTC. The full variable domain, with the rest looked up from reference TRBV19 and TRBJ2-4, is DGGITQSPKYLFRKEGQNVTLSCEQNLNHDAMYWYRQDPGQGLRLIYYSQIVNDFQKGDIAEGYSVSREKKESFPLTVTSAQKNPTAFYLCASSTTSGRNIQYFGAGTRLSVL.